This paragraph reports one T cell receptor beta chain. Its antigen remains unknown. Trimming shortened V by 5 bases and J by 5 bases, and 8 bases separated the two germline ends. The CDR3 spans 11 residues. Using immunoSEQ multiplex PCR, the repertoire was profiled, and TCRdb retains in-frame clones only, with some absent. The data show about 150,000 clones, more than 85% seen once. This sample was taken from a study of T cell responses to AZD1222 COVID-19 vaccine. Study results and caveats: Repertoire sampling occurred only after the peak T cell response. Among the donors, most were white British and more were female, and clonal diversity was possibly underestimated.

The receptor was derived from an adult who received the AZD1222 COVID-19 vaccine. The genes are TRBV5-3 and TRBJ2-7, with no clear D. TRBV5-3 is an ORF for which the function is uncertain. The sequences come from peripheral blood, collected 28 days after the second AZD1222 dose. The CDR3 nucleotides read TGTGCCAGAAGGGGGTGGGACGAGCAGTACTTC. Translated, it gives CARRGWDEQYF.